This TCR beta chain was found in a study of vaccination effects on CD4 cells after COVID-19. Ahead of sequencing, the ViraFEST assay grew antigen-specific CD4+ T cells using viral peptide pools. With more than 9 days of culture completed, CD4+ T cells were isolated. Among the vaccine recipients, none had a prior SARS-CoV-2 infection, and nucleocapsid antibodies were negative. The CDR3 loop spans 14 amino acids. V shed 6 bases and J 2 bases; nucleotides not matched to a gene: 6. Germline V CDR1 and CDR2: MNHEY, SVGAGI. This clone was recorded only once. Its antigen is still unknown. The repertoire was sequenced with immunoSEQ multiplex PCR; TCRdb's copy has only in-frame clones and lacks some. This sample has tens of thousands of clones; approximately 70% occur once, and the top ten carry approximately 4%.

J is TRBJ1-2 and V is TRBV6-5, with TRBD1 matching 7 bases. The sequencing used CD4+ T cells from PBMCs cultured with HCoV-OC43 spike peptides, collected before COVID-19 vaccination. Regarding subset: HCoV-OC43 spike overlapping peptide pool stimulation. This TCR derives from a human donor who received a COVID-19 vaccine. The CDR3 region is CASSSGTENYGYTF. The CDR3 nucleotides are TGTGCCAGCAGCTCCGGGACAGAGAACTATGGCTACACCTTC.